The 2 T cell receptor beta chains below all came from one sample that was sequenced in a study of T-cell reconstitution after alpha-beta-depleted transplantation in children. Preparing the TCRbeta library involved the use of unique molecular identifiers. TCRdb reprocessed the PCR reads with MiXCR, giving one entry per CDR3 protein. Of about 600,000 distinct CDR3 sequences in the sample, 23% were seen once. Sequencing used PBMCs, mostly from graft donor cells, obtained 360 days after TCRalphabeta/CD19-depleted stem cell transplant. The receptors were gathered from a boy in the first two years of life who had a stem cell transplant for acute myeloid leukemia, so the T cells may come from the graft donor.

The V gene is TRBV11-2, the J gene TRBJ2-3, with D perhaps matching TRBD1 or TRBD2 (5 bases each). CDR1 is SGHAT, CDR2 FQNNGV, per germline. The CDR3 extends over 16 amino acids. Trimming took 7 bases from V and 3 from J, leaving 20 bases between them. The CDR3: CASNYGATWETDTQYF. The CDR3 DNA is TGTGCCAGCAACTATGGGGCAACATGGGAGACAGATACGCAGTATTTT. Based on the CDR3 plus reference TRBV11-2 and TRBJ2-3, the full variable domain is EAGVAQSPRYKIIEKRQSVAFWCNPISGHATLYWYQQILGQGPKLLIQFQNNGVVDDSQLPKDRFSAERLKGVDSTLKIQPAKLEDSAVYLCASNYGATWETDTQYFGPGTRLTVL.

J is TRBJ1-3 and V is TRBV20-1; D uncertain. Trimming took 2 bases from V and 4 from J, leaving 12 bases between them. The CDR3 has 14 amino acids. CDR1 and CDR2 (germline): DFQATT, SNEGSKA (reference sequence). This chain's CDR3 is CSARQTRLGNTIYF. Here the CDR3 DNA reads TGCAGTGCTAGACAGACTAGGCTCGGAAACACCATATATTTT.